The clone carrying this T cell receptor beta chain was found a few times. These data come from a study of blood T cells in healthy people across ages. CDR3 length equals 17 residues. Germline-derived CDR1 and CDR2 are MDHEN and SYDVKM. J lost 5 bases, V lost 3 bases, and 13 bases had no gene match. A sample-barcoded 5' primer and a J-beta primer mix were used in a second PCR of roughly 7 to 12 cycles. TCRdb independently ran MiXCR on the 5' RACE reads; one entry per CDR3 protein. The data contain roughly 1,000,000 distinct CDR3 sequences, around 25% of them singletons. The same data also contributed to another study, on T cells of mothers and their children.

This clonotype originated in a girl aged 2 to 9 in good health. The rearrangement links TRBV28 to TRBJ2-5; the match to TRBD1 covers 9 bases. Source material: blood. The chain's CDR3 is CASSFPPTGGALETQYF. Written as DNA, the CDR3 is TGTGCCAGCAGTTTCCCCCCAACAGGGGGCGCCTTGGAGACCCAGTACTTC.